Shown below are 27 T cell receptor beta chains from a single sample sequenced in a study of beta chain features in type 1 diabetes. General observations from the study: Moderate yet significant TCRB CDR3 shortening was seen in Type 1 diabetes patients in all four CD4+ subsets.

Their cognate antigens are unknown. Sequenced material consisted of expressed TCRB transcripts (all of the isolated RNA was reverse transcribed). Data came from immunoSEQ multiplex PCR; TCRdb stores just in-frame clones and leaves some out. The sample includes a few hundred thousand clones, 9.6% seen only once; the top ten take about 0.6%. Material for sequencing was central memory CD4+ T cells from blood. Receptors originate from a man aged 25 to 45 with type 1 diabetes.

The chain recombines TRBV7-2 with TRBJ2-3, with 11 bases matching TRBD2. This CDR3 has 15 amino acids. Trimming at V came to 4 bases and at J to 8 bases, leaving 8 bases not matched to a gene. Germline V CDR1 and CDR2: SGHTA, FQGNSA. The CDR3 sequence is CASSSAGSGRGTQYF. CDR3 in DNA: TGTGCCAGCAGCTCGGCCGGTAGCGGGAGGGGTACGCAGTATTTT.

This clone occurred a few times. V is TRBV7-9 and J is TRBJ1-5, with 9 positions matching TRBD1. This CDR3 region has 13 residues. With 5 bases clipped from V and 10 bases from J, the junction kept 6 bases outside the gene matches. In germline, CDR1 is SEHNR, CDR2 FQNEAQ (reference sequence). CDR3 sequence reads: CASSEGQGRPQHF. The CDR3, as DNA: TGTGCCAGCAGCGAGGGACAGGGACGACCCCAGCATTTT.

V usage is TRBV6-6 and J usage is TRBJ2-1, with a weak D call TRBD2 (6 bases). This CDR3 is built from 12 residues. CDR1 and CDR2 (germline): MNHNY, SVGAGI (reference sequence). V lost 6 bases and J 5 bases, leaving 8 bases between the germline ends. The CDR3 nucleotides are TGTGCCAGCAGCCGACTAGACAATGAGCAGTTCTTC. Encoded protein: CASSRLDNEQFF.

The chain combines TRBV5-1 with TRBJ2-2; 7 nucleotides align to TRBD2. Germline trimming cut 0 bases from V and 0 bases from J; bases unmatched to any gene: 2. The CDR3 is made up of 16 amino acids. The V gene's germline CDR1 is SGHRS and CDR2 YFSETQ. CDR3 sequence (DNA): TGCGCCAGCAGCTTGGGGGACTACGCGAACACCGGGGAGCTGTTTTTT. This gives the protein CASSLGDYANTGELFF.

This chain connects TRBV13 to TRBJ1-3, with 10 bases fitting TRBD1. The germline V gene encodes CDR1 PRHDT and CDR2 FYEKMQ (reference sequence). The V and J ends lost 4 bases and 3 bases, in that order; junction bases with no gene match: 9. The CDR3 runs 17 residues. The CDR3, as DNA: TGTGCCAGCAGCTCATATCCCGGGACAGGGGATGGAAACACCATATATTTT. Protein product: CASSSYPGTGDGNTIYF.

This clone was observed a few times. This sequence joins TRBV7-3 and TRBJ2-1, with D unresolved. The CDR3 covers 12 residues. Germline V CDR1 and CDR2: SGHTA, FQGTGA. V dropped 2 bases and J dropped 9 bases, with 8 bases sitting between them. The CDR3 protein is CASSLVGREQFF. Written as DNA, the CDR3 is TGTGCCAGCAGCTTAGTGGGCCGTGAGCAGTTCTTC.

This clone was found a few times. The chain joins TRBV14 to TRBJ2-1; D is perhaps TRBD1 or TRBD2 (6 bases each). This CDR3 spans 15 amino acids. With 1 base removed from V and 4 bases from J, the gap between germline ends came to 11 bases. CDR1 SGHDN and CDR2 FVKESK come from the germline V gene. In nucleotides, the CDR3 is TGTGCCAGCAGCCAAGGGAGGGGGACATACAATGAGCAGTTCTTC. This translates into CASSQGRGTYNEQFF.

This clone was seen more than once but under ten times. The chain carries TRBV29-1 and TRBJ1-4, with 8 bases identical to TRBD1. Trimming at V came to 7 bases and at J to 4 bases, leaving 5 bases not matched to a gene. The CDR3 runs 13 residues. Per germline, CDR1 SQVTM and CDR2 ANQGSEA. CDR3 sequence reads: CSAEDRDNEKLFF. In nucleotides, the CDR3 is TGCAGCGCTGAGGACAGGGATAATGAAAAACTGTTTTTT.

This clone has a handful of counts. The rearrangement joins TRBV28 to TRBJ1-2; the D gene is possibly TRBD1 (6 bases). Trimming cost V 9 bases and J 3 bases, with 14 bases left between them. Germline V gene lookup returns CDR1 MDHEN and CDR2 SYDVKM. This CDR3 is built from 13 residues. CDR3 amino acids: CASTGYRDYGYTF. In DNA, the CDR3 is TGTGCCAGTACAGGGTATCGGGACTATGGCTACACCTTC.

The table lists this clone with many counts. The chain joins TRBV10-3 to TRBJ1-4, with D perhaps TRBD1 (5 bases). The CDR3 covers 14 residues. V was shortened by 7 bases and J by 7 bases, with 16 bases between the two germline ends. In germline, CDR1 is ENHRY, CDR2 SYGVKD. The CDR3 sequence is CAIKSGEGSEKLFF. The CDR3 nucleotides read TGTGCCATCAAGTCGGGGGAAGGGAGTGAAAAACTGTTTTTT.

This chain links TRBV6-5 with TRBJ2-5; perhaps D is TRBD1 or TRBD2 (6 bases each). Trimming left V 5 bases short and J 5 bases short, with 12 bases between. Germline V gene lookup returns CDR1 MNHEY and CDR2 SVGAGI. The CDR3 has 13 residues. The CDR3 DNA sequence: TGTGCCAGCAGTGAAGGGGGGTGGGAGACCCAGTACTTC. Translation: CASSEGGWETQYF.

In this sample, this clone turned up a few times. The CDR3 sequence is CASSSGGRISGANVLTF. The CDR3 bases are TGTGCCAGCAGCTCGGGAGGACGGATCTCTGGGGCCAACGTCCTGACTTTC. V gene TRBV5-4 combines with J gene TRBJ2-6; 7 bases are shared with TRBD2. Germline values: CDR1 SGHNT, CDR2 YYREEE (reference sequence). CDR3 length equals 17 residues. J was trimmed by 0 bases and V by 3 bases; bases with no gene match: 6.

The table lists this clone with a few counts. The chain couples TRBV7-2 to TRBJ2-2, with a tentative D call TRBD2 (6 bases). Germline V gene sequence: CDR1 SGHTA, CDR2 FQGNSA. This CDR3 comprises 13 residues. Trimming left V 5 bases short and J 5 bases short, with 9 bases between. CDR3 loop: CASSPGLTGELFF. The CDR3 DNA reads as TGTGCCAGCAGCCCGGGACTGACCGGGGAGCTGTTTTTT.

The rearrangement joins TRBV5-8 to TRBJ2-2; 8 positions agree with TRBD2. Germline loops: CDR1 SGHTS, CDR2 YDEGEE. This CDR3 has 14 residues. V shed 4 bases, J shed 8 bases, and the junction held 7 bases outside the gene matches. The CDR3 sequence: CASSLLLAEGELFF. The CDR3 nucleotides read TGTGCCAGCAGCCTACTACTAGCGGAAGGGGAGCTGTTTTTT.

Only a few counts were recorded for this clone. Other DNA sequences in this sample translate to the same CDR3. The chain uses TRBV11-3 and TRBJ2-1; 7 nucleotides agree with TRBD1. Germline V gene sequence: CDR1 SGHNT, CDR2 YENEEA. This CDR3 is 13 amino acids long. The V gene end was trimmed by 5 bases and the J gene end by 6 bases; junction bases not matched to a gene: 4. CDR3 sequence reads: CASSTGVGNEQFF. For the CDR3, the DNA is TGTGCCAGCAGCACAGGGGTCGGCAATGAGCAGTTCTTC.

The rearrangement uses TRBV5-4 and TRBJ2-3, with 8 bases lining up with TRBD2. This CDR3 comprises 14 residues. Germline V gene lookup returns CDR1 SGHNT and CDR2 YYREEE (reference sequence). With V trimmed by 2 bases and J by 5 bases, 4 bases remained unmatched. CDR3 in amino acids: CASSFSGVGDTQYF. In nucleotides, the CDR3 is TGTGCCAGCAGCTTTAGCGGGGTGGGAGATACGCAGTATTTT.

This clone has just one count. One end of the junction does not line up with germline, which may come from a read error. This rearrangement joins TRBV10-3 to TRBJ1-5; D remains unclear. This CDR3 is built from 16 residues. The germline V gene has CDR1 ENHRY and CDR2 SYGVKD. The CDR3: CASSYFGGNSNQPQHF. The CDR3 bases are TGTGCCAGCAGTTACTTCGGAGGTAATAGCAATCAGCCCCAGCATTTT.

This clone was seen a handful of times. This rearrangement joins TRBV7-3 to TRBJ2-1, with D hard to call. CDR1 and CDR2 from the germline V gene are SGHTA and FQGTGA. CDR3 size: 13 residues. The V and J ends lost 2 bases and 8 bases respectively, with 10 bases between them. CDR3 nucleotide sequence: TGTGCCAGCAGCTTAGCTCACAGCGATGAGCAGTTCTTC. This codes for CASSLAHSDEQFF.

This chain connects TRBV6-4 to TRBJ2-3; D may be TRBD2 (6 bases). The V gene lost 2 bases and the J gene lost 6 bases, with 9 bases spanning the gap. CDR1 MRHNA and CDR2 SNTAGT come from the germline V gene. The CDR3 covers 13 residues. The CDR3, as DNA: TGTGCCAGCAGTGACGGGGAGGAGGATACGCAGTATTTT. Residues: CASSDGEEDTQYF.

V usage is TRBV6-6 and J usage is TRBJ2-3; D gene ambiguous. Trimming stripped 6 bases from V and 0 bases from J, with 10 bases between. Germline CDR1 MNHNY, CDR2 SVGAGI (reference sequence). CDR3 length: 14 residues. The CDR3 DNA reads TGTGCCAGCAGCCCAACCCGGAGCACAGATACGCAGTATTTT. Its translation: CASSPTRSTDTQYF.

This chain connects TRBV6-5 to TRBJ2-7; 11 nucleotides line up with TRBD2. Losses at the gene ends were 8 bases for V and 2 bases for J; bases not matched to a gene: 5. The CDR3 length is 14 residues. CDR1 is MNHEY and CDR2 is SVGAGI in the germline V gene. CDR3: CASRTTSGTYEQYF. The DNA for the CDR3 is TGTGCCAGCCGGACGACTAGCGGGACCTACGAGCAGTACTTC.

This clone was detected only a few times. The chain joins TRBV10-3 to TRBJ2-3; 9 positions match TRBD1. V lost 8 bases and J lost 4; bases outside the gene matches: 7. The CDR3 runs to 14 residues. CDR1 is ENHRY and CDR2 is SYGVKD in the germline V gene. The CDR3 sequence: CAIRGQGHPDTQYF. DNA for the CDR3: TGTGCCATCCGCGGACAGGGGCACCCAGATACGCAGTATTTT.

The sample holds many counts of this clone. The CDR3 bases are TGTGCCTGGAGTGTAGGACCGGACCAGCCCCAGCATTTT. This sequence encodes CAWSVGPDQPQHF. The V call is TRBV30, the J call TRBJ1-5; D is undetermined. CDR3 size: 13 residues. Germline values: CDR1 GTSNPN, CDR2 SVGIG (reference sequence). V was trimmed by 0 bases and J by 7 bases, leaving 10 bases between them.

This clone appeared a few times. V and J are TRBV2 and TRBJ2-5; D is uncertain. CDR3 size: 12 residues. Germline lookup yields CDR1 SNHLY and CDR2 FYNNEI. V lost 8 bases, J lost 0 bases, and 7 bases lay in between. The CDR3 nucleotides read TGTGCCAGCCGGAGTAACCAAGAGACCCAGTACTTC. It yields the protein CASRSNQETQYF. Full variable domain (rest looked up from reference TRBV2 and TRBJ2-5): EPEVTQTPSHQVTQMGQEVILRCVPISNHLYFYWYRQILGQKVEFLVSFYNNEISEKSEIFDDQFSVERPDGSNFTLKIRSTKLEDSAMYFCASRSNQETQYFGPGTRLLVL.

A few counts support this clone. The chain combines TRBV14 with TRBJ1-1; D not certain. The germline gives CDR1 SGHDN, CDR2 FVKESK. Trimming left V 5 bases short and J 6 bases short, with 19 bases between. This CDR3 has 15 residues. CDR3 region: CASSTPGRLRPEAFF. Here the CDR3 DNA reads TGTGCCAGCAGCACCCCCGGGAGGCTCAGACCTGAAGCTTTCTTT.

V usage is TRBV19 and J usage is TRBJ2-7; 8 bases map to TRBD2. The CDR3 length is 13 residues. Germline V CDR1 and CDR2: LNHDA, SQIVND (reference sequence). V lost 9 bases, J lost 2 bases, and 6 bases stayed unmatched. The CDR3 region has the DNA TGTGCCAGCCGACTAGCGCCTACCTACGAGCAGTACTTC. Protein: CASRLAPTYEQYF.

V and J are TRBV6-1 and TRBJ1-5; the D is unclear. Trimming removed 4 bases at V and 1 base at J, with 8 bases between. The CDR3 spans 14 residues. The germline gives CDR1 MNHNS, CDR2 SASEGT. The CDR3 sequence: CASSVQSSNQPQHF. The DNA of the CDR3 is TGTGCCAGCAGTGTCCAGAGCAGCAATCAGCCCCAGCATTTT.